This TCR beta chain was identified during a study of shared clonotypes between healthy human individuals. Using immunoSEQ multiplex PCR, the repertoire was profiled, and TCRdb retains in-frame clones only, with some absent. The sample contains roughly 1,100,000 clones, around 74% of which appear only once. Of note for this clone: Its antigen remains unknown. The same CDR3 also results from other DNA sequences found in this sample.

Trimming left V 2 bases short and J 1 base short, with 9 bases between. The CDR3 is 14 amino acids. In germline, CDR1 is GTSNPN, CDR2 SVGIG (reference sequence). Study-level findings and limits: Depth was large, yet rarefaction showed that sorted-subset sequencing was incomplete.

The chain combines TRBV30 with TRBJ1-5; D uncertain. What was sequenced was memory CD4+ T cells sorted from blood. Documented subset: CD45RA-negative fraction. The TCR comes from a man aged 18 to 29 in good health. The CDR3 here is CAWSLGQSNQPQHF. Written as DNA, the CDR3 is TGTGCCTGGAGTCTCGGTCAGAGCAATCAGCCCCAGCATTTT.